A single TCR beta chain is shown here with its context. What it binds is not known. This sample is part of a study of PD-L1 blockade in urothelial cancer. Study in general: Patients commenced intravenous atezolizumab, 1,200 mg every 3 weeks, in about 2014. There were a median of around 140,000 T cells in blood samples. The study, taken as a whole, reports: Survival was better when pretreatment blood TCR clonality fell below the median.

Trimming left V 6 bases short and J 3 bases short, with 11 bases between. The CDR3 consists of 12 residues. Looked up from germline, CDR1 is SQVTM and CDR2 is ANQGSEA. Noted time point: pretreatment peripheral blood. Patients had locally advanced or metastatic urothelial carcinoma. The assay was immunoSEQ multiplex PCR, and TCRdb's table has in-frame clones only and misses some. The sample lists about 130,000 clones; roughly 84% were seen once. This clonotype was sampled from a man between 50 and 59 years old with urothelial cancer. The chain employs TRBV29-1 and TRBJ1-1, with D perhaps TRBD1 (5 bases). This material consisted of PBMCs, taken around atezolizumab (anti-PD-L1) treatment. CDR3 DNA sequence: TGCAGCGTGGCTGACAGTTACACTGAAGCTTTCTTT. Translation: CSVADSYTEAFF.